The 8 T cell receptor beta chains below all came from one sample that was sequenced in a study of regulatory T cells in long-lasting Graves disease. Construction of the TCR beta libraries employed iRepertoire HTBI primers in conjunction with Arm-PCR of CDR3 regions. TCRdb recomputed calls from the multiplex PCR reads with MiXCR, one row per CDR3 protein. Here the sample spans approximately 400,000 distinct CDR3 sequences, 15% being singletons. The sample's time point: newly diagnosed GD, antithyroid drugs for less than 3 months. PBMC RNA served as the TCR library source. This same sample was also taken into another study, of T cells in Graves' hyperthyroidism and ophthalmopathy.

Sample: peripheral blood mononuclear cells (PBMCs), taken at new diagnosis, from a patient treated with antithyroid drugs. These receptors came from a woman in her thirties with Graves disease.

V gene TRBV5-1 combines with J gene TRBJ2-3; 10 bases match TRBD2. The V gene end was trimmed by 5 bases and the J gene end by 4 bases; junction bases not matched to a gene: 7. Germline V gene sequence: CDR1 SGHRS, CDR2 YFSETQ. This CDR3 region has 15 residues. CDR3 region: CASSSSGRVPDTQYF. The CDR3 coding sequence is TGCGCCAGCAGTTCCAGCGGGAGGGTTCCAGATACGCAGTATTTT.

This chain uses TRBV7-9 with TRBJ1-1, with TRBD1 matching over 7 bases. Germline loops: CDR1 SEHNR, CDR2 FQNEAQ (reference sequence). CDR3 size: 13 residues. With V trimmed by 10 bases and J by 5 bases, 10 bases remained unmatched. CDR3 loop: CATQTGLRTEAFF. As DNA, the CDR3 is TGTGCCACCCAGACAGGGCTACGGACTGAAGCTTTCTTT.

This clonotype turned up a few times. This rearrangement joins TRBV6-4 to TRBJ2-6, with 10 positions matching TRBD2. Germline CDR1 is MRHNA and CDR2 is SNTAGT. The junction had 5 bases not matched to a gene; V was cut back by 3 bases and J by 0 bases. The CDR3 totals 18 residues. The DNA for the CDR3 is TGTGCCAGCAGTGAAAGGACTAGCGGAAACTCTGGGGCCAACGTCCTGACTTTC. Translating gives CASSERTSGNSGANVLTF.

The sample holds many counts of this clonotype. The chain has TRBV11-2 and TRBJ2-2, with D perhaps given as TRBD1 or TRBD2 (5 bases each). The CDR3 length is 14 residues. Trimming pared 0 bases from V and 9 bases from J, leaving 11 bases between. CDR1 SGHAT and CDR2 FQNNGV come from the germline V gene. The CDR3 spells CASSLETGPRELFF. The CDR3 nucleotides read TGTGCCAGCAGCTTAGAAACGGGGCCCCGGGAGCTGTTTTTT.

On this clonotype: Possible read error: a much larger clone is one base away. The chain couples TRBV3-1 to TRBJ2-5; D uncertain. Germline lookup yields CDR1 LGHDT and CDR2 YNNKEL (reference sequence). The CDR3 has 13 amino acids. CDR3 region: CASRTRWEEAQYF. The CDR3 coding sequence is TGTGCCAGCAGAACCCGTTGGGAAGAGGCCCAGTACTTC.

Many counts were recorded for this clonotype. Here the CDR3 reads CSAPPLAGHTDTQYF. In DNA, the CDR3 is TGCAGTGCTCCGCCCCTAGCGGGACACACAGATACGCAGTATTTT. The chain combines TRBV20-1 with TRBJ2-3; 9 bases map to TRBD2. The CDR3 has 15 residues. The junction had 8 bases not matched to a gene; V was cut back by 5 bases and J by 2 bases. Germline V gene sequence: CDR1 DFQATT, CDR2 SNEGSKA (reference sequence).

This clonotype was counted ten times or more. This chain connects TRBV27 to TRBJ2-1; 8 positions match TRBD2. CDR1 and CDR2 from the germline V gene are MNHEY and SMNVEV (reference sequence). With 0 bases clipped from V and 8 bases from J, the junction kept 12 bases outside the gene matches. There are 17 residues in the CDR3. The CDR3 region has the DNA TGTGCCAGCAGTTTATCGGTACTAGCGGTGAGGGGCCATGAGCAGTTCTTC. Translating gives CASSLSVLAVRGHEQFF.

V usage is TRBV7-2 and J usage is TRBJ2-2; no reliable D call. Germline V gene data show CDR1 as SGHTA and CDR2 as FQGNSA. The length of the CDR3 is 16 residues. V was shortened by 5 bases and J by 6 bases, with 19 bases between the two germline ends. The chain's CDR3 is CASSPFGSTIPGELFF. CDR3 in DNA: TGTGCCAGCAGCCCTTTCGGATCTACAATACCCGGGGAGCTGTTTTTT.